Listed here are 20 T cell receptor beta chains from one sample, sequenced in a study of glioma-infiltrating T cells after dendritic cell vaccination. TCRdb keeps only in-frame clones here, not all; method: immunoSEQ multiplex PCR. Counted here are about 38,000 clones, approximately 80% occurring once; the ten biggest clones make up approximately 8.4%. The sample here was blood, taken before dendritic cell vaccination. The receptors shown here come from a human donor with glioblastoma.

The chain has TRBV5-1 and TRBJ1-4; no definite D call. V lost 0 bases to trimming and J lost 6 bases, with 9 bases between them. CDR1 is SGHRS and CDR2 is YFSETQ in the germline V gene. The CDR3 loop spans 14 amino acids. DNA for the CDR3: TGCGCCAGCAGCTTGGCCGGTTTGGATGAAAAACTGTTTTTT. Translation gives CASSLAGLDEKLFF.

In its sample, this clone was seen a few times. The chain joins TRBV6-4 to TRBJ2-5; 8 positions match TRBD2. With V trimmed by 5 bases and J by 2 bases, 7 bases remained unmatched. Per germline, CDR1 MRHNA and CDR2 SNTAGT. This CDR3 is built from 15 residues. CDR3 sequence: CASSPGAGGQETQYF. The CDR3 region has the DNA TGTGCCAGCAGTCCCGGGGCGGGGGGACAAGAGACCCAGTACTTC.

This clone was seen more than once but under ten times. The V and J genes are TRBV19 and TRBJ1-4; 12 bases fit TRBD1. V was pared by 5 bases and J by 4 bases, with 8 bases of the junction left unmatched. Germline loops: CDR1 LNHDA, CDR2 SQIVND (reference sequence). The CDR3 has 17 residues. In DNA, the CDR3 is TGTGCCAGTAGTCTCCGGGACAGGGGGCGCGGTAATGAAAAACTGTTTTTT. It is translated as CASSLRDRGRGNEKLFF. Based on the CDR3 plus reference TRBV19 and TRBJ1-4, the full variable domain is DGGITQSPKYLFRKEGQNVTLSCEQNLNHDAMYWYRQDPGQGLRLIYYSQIVNDFQKGDIAEGYSVSREKKESFPLTVTSAQKNPTAFYLCASSLRDRGRGNEKLFFGSGTQLSVL.

As concerns this clone: The junction departs from the called germline gene at one end, perhaps through a read error. Other DNA sequences in this specimen translate into the identical CDR3. The chain combines TRBV11-2 with TRBJ1-6; D is unclear. The germline gives CDR1 SGHAT, CDR2 FQNNGV. The CDR3 is 14 amino acids. CDR3 loop: CASSAEGGNSPLHF. CDR3 bases: TGTGCCAGCAGCGCGGAGGGAGGAAATTCCCCCCTCCACTTT. Complete variable domain (other parts from reference TRBV11-2 and TRBJ1-6): EAGVAQSPRYKIIEKRQSVAFWCNPISGHATLYWYQQILGQGPKLLIQFQNNGVVDDSQLPKDRFSAERLKGVDSTLKIQPAKLEDSAVYLCASSAEGGNSPLHFGNGTRLTVT.

The gene calls are TRBV21-1 and TRBJ1-2; TRBD1 is taken as the D call from the table, unchecked against the DNA. TRBV21-1 is a pseudogene. There are 14 residues in the CDR3. CDR3 region: CASSKGRAGDGYTF. CDR3 coding DNA: TGTGCCAGCAGCAAAGGTCGGGCAGGGGATGGCTACACCTTC.

This clone was found once. J is TRBJ2-2 and V is TRBV25-1; perhaps TRBD2 as D (5 bases). The ends were cut back, 6 bases at V and 1 base at J, with 15 bases in the middle. This CDR3 contains 16 residues. Germline CDR1 and CDR2: MGHDK and SYGVNS. The CDR3 spells CASSPRVAQNTGELFF. For the CDR3, the DNA is TGTGCCAGCAGCCCGCGGGTCGCCCAGAACACCGGGGAGCTGTTTTTT.

On this clone: The DNA is omitted, as the CDR3 cannot be located on it reliably, and the CDR3 follows TCRdb's listing. The genes are TRBV21-1 and TRBJ2-2; the D call in the table, TRBD1, was not verified against the DNA. TRBV21-1 is a pseudogene segment. The CDR3 is 16 residues long, ends included. The CDR3 region is CASSKVGTGAAGELFF.

This chain joins TRBV7-9 and TRBJ1-1; perhaps TRBD1 as D (5 bases). V lost 1 base to trimming and J lost 3 bases, with 12 bases between them. The germline CDR1 and CDR2 sequences are SEHNR and FQNEAQ (reference sequence). This CDR3 region has 15 residues. The CDR3 reads CASSLELWGDTEAFF. The CDR3 DNA reads TGTGCCAGCAGCTTAGAGTTGTGGGGGGACACTGAAGCTTTCTTT.

With respect to this clone: Other DNA sequences within the sample encode an identical CDR3. The chain is built from TRBV7-9 and TRBJ1-6; D is undetermined. The germline CDR1 and CDR2 sequences are SEHNR and FQNEAQ (reference sequence). V dropped 3 bases and J dropped 8 bases, with 5 bases sitting between them. There are 12 residues in the CDR3. The chain's CDR3 is CASSFEDSPLHF. For the CDR3, the DNA is TGTGCCAGCAGCTTTGAGGATTCACCCCTCCACTTT.

This clone ranks as medium-sized. The chain has TRBV11-2 and TRBJ2-7; no definite D call. Germline V gene data show CDR1 as SGHAT and CDR2 as FQNNGV. Trimming pared 2 bases from V and 3 bases from J, leaving 11 bases between. This CDR3 is 14 amino acids long. The CDR3 region has the DNA TGTGCCAGCAGCTTATCACGCGGAAACTACGAGCAGTACTTC. This gives the protein CASSLSRGNYEQYF.

V and J are TRBV30 and TRBJ1-2, with a tentative D call TRBD1 (5 bases). V lost 1 base and J lost 4, with 10 bases in between. The germline V gene encodes CDR1 GTSNPN and CDR2 SVGIG (reference sequence). The CDR3 runs to 13 residues. The CDR3 region is CAWSGSGGYGYTF. The CDR3 nucleotides read TGTGCCTGGAGTGGTTCGGGGGGCTATGGCTACACCTTC.

The chain has TRBV13 and TRBJ1-1; D may be TRBD1 (5 bases). The CDR3 length is 16 residues. CDR1 and CDR2 (germline): PRHDT, FYEKMQ (reference sequence). V shed 0 bases and J shed 3 bases, with 14 bases lying between them. CDR3 DNA sequence: TGTGCCAGCAGCTTAGGCGGCAGGGTTTGGGACACTGAAGCTTTCTTT. Translating gives CASSLGGRVWDTEAFF.

This CDR3 is CASSAGLVSDTQYF. The CDR3 region has the DNA TGCGCCAGCAGTGCGGGACTAGTCTCAGATACGCAGTATTTT. J is TRBJ2-3 and V is TRBV10-1, with 8 bases aligning to TRBD2. The germline V gene encodes CDR1 WNHNN and CDR2 SYGVQD (reference sequence). The ends lost 4 bases at V and 4 bases at J; junction bases unmatched: 4. The CDR3 is 14 amino acids.

V and J are TRBV5-4 and TRBJ1-2; 8 bases align to TRBD1. CDR1 SGHNT and CDR2 YYREEE come from the germline V gene (reference sequence). There are 13 residues in the CDR3. Trimming cost V 5 bases and J 6 bases; bases outside gene matches: 6. CDR3 residues: CASRPGTGDGYTF. In nucleotides, the CDR3 is TGTGCCAGCAGACCCGGGACAGGAGATGGCTACACCTTC.

The gene calls are TRBV5-6 and TRBJ2-1; 9 bases map to TRBD1. This CDR3 spans 14 amino acids. Looked up from germline, CDR1 is SGHDT and CDR2 is YYEEEE. V lost 2 bases, J lost 10 bases, and 7 bases stayed unmatched. CDR3 region: CASSLRQGVGEQFF. The CDR3 region has the DNA TGTGCCAGCAGCTTACGACAGGGGGTTGGGGAGCAGTTCTTC.

Of note for this clone: A read error may produce the germline difference seen at one junction end. This rearrangement joins TRBV28 to TRBJ2-7, with TRBD1 identical over 8 bases. Germline CDR1 MDHEN, CDR2 SYDVKM. The CDR3 is made up of 14 amino acids. CDR3 sequence reads: CANSYPDRGYEQYF. In DNA form, the CDR3 reads TGTGCCAACAGTTACCCCGACAGGGGCTACGAGCAGTACTTC.

The CDR3 here is CASTRAEGAGDNEQFF. In nucleotides, the CDR3 is TGCGCCAGCACCCGAGCTGAGGGCGCGGGGGACAATGAGCAGTTCTTC. The genes are TRBV4-1 and TRBJ2-1, with 7 bases that match TRBD2. V dropped 7 bases and J dropped 5; count of bases not matched to a gene: 14. Per the germline V gene, CDR1 is MGHRA and CDR2 is YSYEKL. The CDR3 runs to 16 residues.

The rearrangement uses TRBV7-2 and TRBJ1-2; maybe TRBD1 (5 bases). The V gene's germline CDR1 is SGHTA and CDR2 FQGNSA. Trimming removed 5 bases at V and 8 bases at J, with 15 bases between. The CDR3 sequence is 13 residues long. CDR3 in DNA: TGTGCCAGCAGCACCCTCGGGGGATTCGGCTACACCTTC. Protein: CASSTLGGFGYTF.

This chain joins TRBV7-2 and TRBJ2-4; perhaps TRBD2 as D (6 bases). V lost 5 bases and J 11 bases, leaving 19 bases between the germline ends. The CDR3 has 14 amino acids. The germline V gene has CDR1 SGHTA and CDR2 FQGNSA. CDR3 sequence (DNA): TGTGCCAGCAGCCCCACTCTAGCGAACCCCGTTCAGTACTTC. Its translation: CASSPTLANPVQYF. Together with reference TRBV7-2 and TRBJ2-4, the CDR3 gives the full variable domain: GAGVSQSPSNKVTEKGKDVELRCDPISGHTALYWYRQSLGQGLEFLIYFQGNSAPDKSGLPSDRFSAERTGGSVSTLTIQRTQQEDSAVYLCASSPTLANPVQYFGAGTRLSVL.

The rearrangement links TRBV10-2 to TRBJ1-2, with D unclear. The CDR3 is made up of 14 amino acids. V was cut by 3 bases and J by 0 bases, with 8 bases left in between. CDR1 is WSHSY, CDR2 SAAADI, per germline. The CDR3 spells CASSETATNYGYTF. For the CDR3, the DNA is TGCGCCAGCAGTGAAACAGCTACTAACTATGGCTACACCTTC.